This TCR beta chain was documented in a study of PD-1 blockade in classical Hodgkin lymphoma. Study-wide results and caveats: It was among complete responders that baseline diversity resembled that of newly diagnosed patients. Newly diagnosed patients were reported to exhibit reduced baseline TCR diversity relative to healthy donors.

V lost 5 bases, J lost 9 bases, and 13 bases stayed unmatched. CDR1 is LNHDA, CDR2 SQIVND, per germline (reference sequence). The CDR3 totals 16 residues. Assay: immunoSEQ multiplex PCR; the TCRdb copy retains only in-frame clones and omits some. The sample contains some 17,000 clones, less than 75% of which appear only once. The time point here: cycle 4 day 1 (C4D1), after less than seven weeks of nivolumab. Patients all relapsed after autologous stem cell transplantation, and there was variation in brentuximab vedotin exposure. When best responses were assessed, they were complete response, partial response or progressive disease. By its share, this clone is medium-sized (0.01 to 0.1%). Its target is unknown.

This material consisted of peripheral blood mononuclear cells (PBMCs), taken before the fourth cycle of nivolumab. The receptor comes from a human donor with classical Hodgkin lymphoma. J is TRBJ1-6 and V is TRBV19; 7 bases line up with TRBD1. The CDR3 sequence is CASSSRGGAGLSPLHF. CDR3 in DNA: TGTGCCAGTAGTTCACGAGGGGGCGCGGGACTTTCACCCCTCCACTTT.